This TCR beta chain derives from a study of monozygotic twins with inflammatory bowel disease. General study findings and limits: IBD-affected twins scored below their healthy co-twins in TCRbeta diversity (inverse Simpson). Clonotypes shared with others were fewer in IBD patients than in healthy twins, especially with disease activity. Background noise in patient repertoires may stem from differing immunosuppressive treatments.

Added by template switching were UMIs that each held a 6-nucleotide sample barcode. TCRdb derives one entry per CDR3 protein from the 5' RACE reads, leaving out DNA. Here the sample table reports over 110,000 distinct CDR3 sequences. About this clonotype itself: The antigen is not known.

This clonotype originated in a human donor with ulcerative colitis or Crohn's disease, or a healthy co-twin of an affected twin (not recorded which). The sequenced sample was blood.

CDR3 amino acids: CASSYGLVLDNEQFF. The J gene is TRBJ2-1, the V gene TRBV6-2 or TRBV6-3; the TCRdb call, TRBD2, lacks DNA for checking. This CDR3 has 15 residues. Germline V gene lookup returns CDR1 MNHEY and CDR2 SVGEGT.